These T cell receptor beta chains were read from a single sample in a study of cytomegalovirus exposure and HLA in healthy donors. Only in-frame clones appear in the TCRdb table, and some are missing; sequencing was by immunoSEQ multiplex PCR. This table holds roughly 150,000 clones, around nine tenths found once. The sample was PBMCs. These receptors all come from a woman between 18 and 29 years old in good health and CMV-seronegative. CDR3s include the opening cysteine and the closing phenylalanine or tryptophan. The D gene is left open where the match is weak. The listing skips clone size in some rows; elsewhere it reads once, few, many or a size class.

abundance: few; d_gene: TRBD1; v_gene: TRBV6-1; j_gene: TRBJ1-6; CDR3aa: CASSGGGTGTGFSPLHF; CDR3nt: TGTGCCAGCAGTGGGGGGGGGACCGGGACAGGGTTTTCACCCCTCCACTTT
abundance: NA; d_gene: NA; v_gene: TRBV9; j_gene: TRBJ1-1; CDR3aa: CASSVDGGHMNTEAFF; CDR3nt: TGTGCCAGCAGCGTAGATGGAGGGCACATGAACACTGAAGCTTTCTTT
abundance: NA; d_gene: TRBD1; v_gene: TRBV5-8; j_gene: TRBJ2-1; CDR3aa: CASSFFRDSILSSYNEQFF; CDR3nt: TGTGCCAGCAGCTTTTTCCGGGACAGCATTCTTAGCTCCTACAATGAGCAGTTCTTC
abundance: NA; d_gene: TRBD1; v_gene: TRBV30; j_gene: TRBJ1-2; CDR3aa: CAWSVHQGAHGYTF; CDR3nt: TGTGCCTGGAGTGTCCATCAGGGGGCTCATGGCTACACCTTC
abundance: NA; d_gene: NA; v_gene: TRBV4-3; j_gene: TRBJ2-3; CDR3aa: CASSQGQTERTTDTQYF; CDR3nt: TGCGCCAGCAGCCAAGGCCAGACAGAAAGAACCACAGATACGCAGTATTTT
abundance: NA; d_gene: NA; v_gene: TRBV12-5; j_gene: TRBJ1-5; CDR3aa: CASGVDQPQHF; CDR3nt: TGTGCTAGTGGCGTTGATCAGCCCCAGCATTTT
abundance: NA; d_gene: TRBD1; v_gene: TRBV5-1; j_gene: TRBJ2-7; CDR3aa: CASSLGQGYKDEQYF; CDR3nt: TGCGCCAGCAGCTTGGGACAGGGGTATAAGGACGAGCAGTACTTC
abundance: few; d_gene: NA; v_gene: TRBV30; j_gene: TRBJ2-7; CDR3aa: CAWRDGGPYEQYF; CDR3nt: TGTGCCTGGAGGGACGGGGGGCCGTACGAGCAGTACTTC
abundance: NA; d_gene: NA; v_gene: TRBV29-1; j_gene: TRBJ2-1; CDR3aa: CSVCLAGWLYEQFF; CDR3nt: TGCAGCGTCTGCTTGGCGGGGTGGTTGTATGAGCAGTTCTTC
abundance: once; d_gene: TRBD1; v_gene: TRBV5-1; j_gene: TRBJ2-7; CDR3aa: CASSVDRGNEQYF; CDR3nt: TGCGCCAGCAGCGTTGACAGGGGGAACGAGCAGTACTTC
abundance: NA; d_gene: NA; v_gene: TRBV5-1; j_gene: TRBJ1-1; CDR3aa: CASSLYVRANTEAFF; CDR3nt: TGCGCCAGCAGCTTGTACGTCAGGGCGAACACTGAAGCTTTCTTT
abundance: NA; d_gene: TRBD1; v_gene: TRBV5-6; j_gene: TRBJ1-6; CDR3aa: CASSLGQIYNSPLHF; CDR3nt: TGTGCCAGCAGCCTGGGACAGATCTATAATTCACCCCTCCACTTT
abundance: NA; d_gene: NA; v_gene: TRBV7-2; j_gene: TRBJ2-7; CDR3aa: CASSLGAVPLSYEQYF; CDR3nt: TGTGCCAGCAGCTTAGGGGCTGTACCTTTGTCCTACGAGCAGTACTTC
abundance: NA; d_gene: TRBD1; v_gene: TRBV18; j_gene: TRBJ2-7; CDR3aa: CASSPPRTGQGAHEQYF; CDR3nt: TGTGCCAGCTCACCACCTCGGACGGGACAGGGGGCCCACGAGCAGTACTTC
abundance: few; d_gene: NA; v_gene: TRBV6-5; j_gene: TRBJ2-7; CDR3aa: CASSPGGKSSNEQYF; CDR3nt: TGTGCCAGCAGTCCCGGAGGGAAAAGTTCTAACGAGCAGTACTTC
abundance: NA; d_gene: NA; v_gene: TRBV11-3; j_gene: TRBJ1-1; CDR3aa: CASSQEDTEAFF; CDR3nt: TGTGCCAGCAGCCAAGAGGACACTGAAGCTTTCTTT